The 16 T cell receptor beta chains in this list originate from one sample, sequenced in a study of beta chain features in type 1 diabetes. Since all of the isolated RNA was reverse transcribed, expressed TCRB transcripts were what got sequenced. Sequenced by immunoSEQ multiplex PCR; TCRdb stores in-frame clones only, minus some. The repertoire holds under 450,000 clones, with approximately 13% as singletons. What was sequenced was naive CD4+ T cells from blood. These receptors all stem from a young man in good health.

This clone was found a few times. The CDR3 DNA sequence: TGTGCCAGCAGCTTAGCGTACGACTTTACGCCCTCACCCCTCCACTTT. This codes for CASSLAYDFTPSPLHF. This rearrangement joins TRBV7-2 to TRBJ1-6; the D is unclear. V was clipped by 0 bases and J by 10 bases, with 16 bases between them. The CDR3 has 16 amino acids. The germline V gene has CDR1 SGHTA and CDR2 FQGNSA.

This clone has just a few counts. V usage is TRBV10-3 and J usage is TRBJ1-2; 10 bases map to TRBD1. The CDR3 contains 13 residues. Germline trimming cut 4 bases from V and 7 bases from J; bases unmatched to any gene: 3. Germline assignment: CDR1 ENHRY and CDR2 SYGVKD. CDR3 amino acids: CAISAGTGVGYTF. DNA of the CDR3: TGTGCCATCAGTGCCGGGACAGGGGTTGGCTACACCTTC.

The chain combines TRBV9 with TRBJ2-1; D gene uncertain. From germline, CDR1 is SGDLS and CDR2 YYNGEE. CDR3 size: 15 residues. V was cut by 0 bases and J by 5 bases, with 12 bases left in between. CDR3 amino acids: CASSVAPSTDNEQFF. CDR3 coding DNA: TGTGCCAGCAGCGTAGCCCCGAGCACCGACAATGAGCAGTTCTTC.

The genes are TRBV18 and TRBJ1-1; no clear D. Looked up from germline, CDR1 is KGHSH and CDR2 is LQKENI. There are 15 residues in the CDR3. Trimming stripped 2 bases from V and 4 bases from J, with 14 bases between. Here the CDR3 DNA reads TGTGCCAGCTCACCATCGGTCGTTGGTGCCACTGAAGCTTTCTTT. Translated, it gives CASSPSVVGATEAFF.

The genes are TRBV7-2 and TRBJ1-6; 9 nucleotides align to TRBD1. In germline, CDR1 is SGHTA, CDR2 FQGNSA. Trimming took 3 bases from V and 6 from J; bases not matched to a gene: 3. The CDR3 has 15 residues. DNA for the CDR3: TGTGCCAGCAGCTTGGGGACAGGGATTAATTCACCCCTCCACTTT. Translation: CASSLGTGINSPLHF.

As for this clone: The identical CDR3 is also encoded by other nucleotide sequences in the sample. This chain joins TRBV30 and TRBJ2-5; unclear D gene. The CDR3 extends over 11 amino acids. Germline V CDR1 and CDR2: GTSNPN, SVGIG (reference sequence). V lost 1 base and J lost 7, with 7 bases in between. CDR3 nucleotide sequence: TGTGCCTGGAGTGCCGGTGGGACCCAGTACTTC. It translates to CAWSAGGTQYF.

The sample holds a few counts of this clone. The V gene is TRBV29-1, the J gene TRBJ2-3; 10 nucleotides agree with TRBD2. The CDR3 is made up of 14 amino acids. Germline loops: CDR1 SQVTM, CDR2 ANQGSEA. Trimming removed 7 bases from V and 0 bases from J; junction bases left unmatched: 4. In nucleotides, the CDR3 is TGCAGCGCAAATAGCGGGGGGAGCACAGATACGCAGTATTTT. Its translation: CSANSGGSTDTQYF.

This clone turned up a few times. The chain recombines TRBV30 with TRBJ2-2; weak D call: TRBD2 (6 bases). CDR3 length: 13 amino acids. V lost 1 base to trimming and J lost 7 bases, with 10 bases between them. Germline values: CDR1 GTSNPN, CDR2 SVGIG (reference sequence). As DNA, the CDR3 is TGTGCCTGGAGTGCCTTGGAGGGCGGGGAGCTGTTTTTT. This encodes CAWSALEGGELFF.

The rearrangement links TRBV7-2 to TRBJ2-5; TRBD2 matches at 8 bases. CDR3 size: 16 residues. CDR1 and CDR2 from the germline V gene are SGHTA and FQGNSA. V was pared by 4 bases and J by 4 bases, with 11 bases of the junction left unmatched. The CDR3: CASSSTAGVSAETQYF. The CDR3 bases are TGTGCCAGCAGCTCCACAGCGGGAGTTAGCGCAGAGACCCAGTACTTC.

This clone was detected only a few times. The chain has TRBV2 and TRBJ2-5, with TRBD2 matching over 8 bases. Unmatched junction bases numbered 3, after V lost 6 bases and J lost 3 bases. CDR3 length: 13 amino acids. In germline, CDR1 is SNHLY, CDR2 FYNNEI. This CDR3 is CASSPGGEETQYF. The CDR3 coding sequence is TGTGCCAGCAGCCCGGGGGGGGAAGAGACCCAGTACTTC.

A note on this clone: Other DNA sequences in the sample encode the same CDR3. The rearrangement uses TRBV6-5 and TRBJ1-1; D not certain. Germline V CDR1 and CDR2: MNHEY, SVGAGI. The CDR3 contains 12 residues. The ends were cut back, 3 bases at V and 2 bases at J, with 4 bases in the middle. CDR3 residues: CASSYPNTEAFF. Written as DNA, the CDR3 is TGTGCCAGCAGTTATCCCAACACTGAAGCTTTCTTT.

The table lists this clone with a few counts. The chain links TRBV19 to TRBJ2-7; 7 nucleotides agree with TRBD1. The CDR3 runs 11 residues. Trimming cost V 10 bases and J 3 bases; bases outside gene matches: 3. Germline loops: CDR1 LNHDA, CDR2 SQIVND (reference sequence). CDR3 region: CATSGGYEQYF. The DNA for the CDR3 is TGTGCCACCTCAGGGGGCTACGAGCAGTACTTC. Together with reference TRBV19 and TRBJ2-7, the CDR3 gives the full variable domain: DGGITQSPKYLFRKEGQNVTLSCEQNLNHDAMYWYRQDPGQGLRLIYYSQIVNDFQKGDIAEGYSVSREKKESFPLTVTSAQKNPTAFYLCATSGGYEQYFGPGTRLTVT.

This chain links TRBV30 with TRBJ2-5; no definite D call. Trimming left V 0 bases short and J 5 bases short, with 13 bases between. Germline-derived CDR1 and CDR2 are GTSNPN and SVGIG (reference sequence). The CDR3 consists of 14 residues. CDR3 loop: CAWSVQFSGETQYF. CDR3 bases: TGTGCCTGGAGTGTACAATTCTCCGGGGAGACCCAGTACTTC.

This CDR3 reads CASSSGLSEGTQYF. For the CDR3, the DNA is TGTGCCAGCAGCTCAGGACTATCCGAGGGGACCCAGTACTTC. The rearrangement uses TRBV7-2 and TRBJ2-5, with TRBD2 as a possible D gene (6 bases). CDR1 and CDR2 (germline): SGHTA, FQGNSA. The CDR3 contains 14 residues. Trimming left V 4 bases short and J 7 bases short, with 16 bases between.

This clone has just a few counts. The same CDR3 also results from other DNA sequences found in this sample. In DNA, the CDR3 is TGTGCCAGCTCACCAGGGTACGAGCAGTACTTC. Its protein product is CASSPGYEQYF. The rearrangement joins TRBV18 to TRBJ2-7, with no clear D. Germline values: CDR1 KGHSH, CDR2 LQKENI. The ends were cut back, 2 bases at V and 4 bases at J, with 3 bases in the middle. The CDR3 extends over 11 amino acids.

The chain recombines TRBV7-9 with TRBJ1-2; D gene ambiguous. Deletions cut 9 bases from V and 1 base from J, with 15 bases between. This CDR3 is built from 14 residues. From germline, CDR1 is SEHNR and CDR2 FQNEAQ (reference sequence). The CDR3 here is CASSPFGINYGYTF. As DNA, the CDR3 is TGTGCCAGTTCCCCTTTTGGGATTAACTATGGCTACACCTTC.